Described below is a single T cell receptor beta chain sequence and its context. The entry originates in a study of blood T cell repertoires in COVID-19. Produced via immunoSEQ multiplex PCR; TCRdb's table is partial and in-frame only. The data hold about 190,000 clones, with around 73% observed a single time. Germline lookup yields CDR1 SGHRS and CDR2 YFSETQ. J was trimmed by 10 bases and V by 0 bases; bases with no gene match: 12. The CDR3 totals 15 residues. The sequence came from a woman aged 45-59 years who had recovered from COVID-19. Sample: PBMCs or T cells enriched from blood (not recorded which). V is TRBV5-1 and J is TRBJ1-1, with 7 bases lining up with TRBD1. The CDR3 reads CASSLAPGTGERAFF. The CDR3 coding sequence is TGCGCCAGCAGCTTGGCCCCTGGAACAGGGGAGCGAGCTTTCTTT.